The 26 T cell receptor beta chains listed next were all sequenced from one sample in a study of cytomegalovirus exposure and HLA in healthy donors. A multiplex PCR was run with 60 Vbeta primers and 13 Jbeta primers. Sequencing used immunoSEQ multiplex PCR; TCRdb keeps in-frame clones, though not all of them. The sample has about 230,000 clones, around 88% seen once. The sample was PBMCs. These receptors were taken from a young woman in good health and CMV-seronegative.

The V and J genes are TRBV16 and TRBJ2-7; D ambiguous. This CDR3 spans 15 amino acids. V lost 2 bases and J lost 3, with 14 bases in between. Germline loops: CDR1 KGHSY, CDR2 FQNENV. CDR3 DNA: TGTGCCAGCAGCCAACGCGTCAGCGTTGACTACGAGCAGTACTTC. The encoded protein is CASSQRVSVDYEQYF.

The CDR3 DNA sequence: TGTGCCAGCAGCTCGAGAGCCACCGGGGAGCTGTTTTTT. Amino acids: CASSSRATGELFF. The V and J genes are TRBV7-2 and TRBJ2-2; D is unclear. The CDR3 spans 13 residues. Trimming took 4 bases from V and 4 from J, leaving 7 bases between them. CDR1 is SGHTA and CDR2 is FQGNSA in the germline V gene.

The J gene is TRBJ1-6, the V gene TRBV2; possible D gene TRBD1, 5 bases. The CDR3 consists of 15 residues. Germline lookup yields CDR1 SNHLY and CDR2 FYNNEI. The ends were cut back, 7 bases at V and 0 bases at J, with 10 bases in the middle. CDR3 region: CASTGLSSYNSPLHF. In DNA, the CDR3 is TGTGCCAGCACAGGGCTAAGCTCCTATAATTCACCCCTCCACTTT.

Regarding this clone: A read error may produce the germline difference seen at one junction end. CDR3 protein: CASSQESLSGNAGELFF. The CDR3 DNA reads as TGCGCCAGCAGCCAAGAATCCCTTAGCGGGAACGCCGGGGAGCTGTTTTTT. The chain carries TRBV4-3 and TRBJ2-2, with TRBD2 matching over 8 bases. The CDR3 is made up of 17 amino acids. Germline CDR1 and CDR2: LGHNA and YSLEER.

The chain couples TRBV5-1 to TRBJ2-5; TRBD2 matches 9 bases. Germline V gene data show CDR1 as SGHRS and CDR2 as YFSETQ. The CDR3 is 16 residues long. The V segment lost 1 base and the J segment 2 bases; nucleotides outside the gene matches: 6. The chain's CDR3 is CASSLYYAGGQETQYF. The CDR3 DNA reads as TGCGCCAGCAGCTTGTACTATGCGGGAGGGCAAGAGACCCAGTACTTC.

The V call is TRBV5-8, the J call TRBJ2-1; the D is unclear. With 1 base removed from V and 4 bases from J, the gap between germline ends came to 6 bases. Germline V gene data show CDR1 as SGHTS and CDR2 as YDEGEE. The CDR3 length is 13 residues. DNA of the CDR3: TGTGCCAGCAGCTTGACGGTGTACAATGAGCAGTTCTTC. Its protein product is CASSLTVYNEQFF.

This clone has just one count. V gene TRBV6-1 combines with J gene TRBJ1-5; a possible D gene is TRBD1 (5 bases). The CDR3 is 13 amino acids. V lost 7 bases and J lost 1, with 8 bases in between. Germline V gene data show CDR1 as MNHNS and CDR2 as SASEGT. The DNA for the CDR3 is TGTGCCAGCACCAGGGAAAGCAATCAGCCCCAGCATTTT. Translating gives CASTRESNQPQHF.

The CDR3 nucleotides are TGTGCCAGCAGCGTAGCTGGGCCCCACACCTTC. This sequence encodes CASSVAGPHTF. The chain couples TRBV9 to TRBJ1-2; no clear D. Germline CDR1 and CDR2: SGDLS and YYNGEE. V shed 0 bases and J shed 12 bases, with 9 bases lying between them. The CDR3 sequence is 11 residues long.

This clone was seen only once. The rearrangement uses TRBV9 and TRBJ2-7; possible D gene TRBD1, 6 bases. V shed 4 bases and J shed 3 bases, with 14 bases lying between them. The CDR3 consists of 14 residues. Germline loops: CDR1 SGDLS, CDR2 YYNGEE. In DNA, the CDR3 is TGTGCCAGCAGCCCCCGGGACATGGTCTACGAGCAGTACTTC. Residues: CASSPRDMVYEQYF.

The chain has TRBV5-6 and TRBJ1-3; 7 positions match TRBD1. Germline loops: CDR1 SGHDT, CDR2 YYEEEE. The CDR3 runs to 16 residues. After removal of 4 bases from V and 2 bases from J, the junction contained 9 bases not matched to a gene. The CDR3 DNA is TGTGCCAGCAGCCCCCTACCCGGGACAGCTGGAAACACCATATATTTT. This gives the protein CASSPLPGTAGNTIYF.

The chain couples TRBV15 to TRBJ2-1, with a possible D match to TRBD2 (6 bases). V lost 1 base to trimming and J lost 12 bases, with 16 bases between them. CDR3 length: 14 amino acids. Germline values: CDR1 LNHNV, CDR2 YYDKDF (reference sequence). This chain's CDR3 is CATSRGLEGRVQFF. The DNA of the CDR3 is TGTGCCACCAGCAGAGGACTAGAAGGTAGGGTGCAGTTCTTC.

The CDR3 here is CASSAGMVGGKHTIYF. CDR3 in DNA: TGTGCCAGCAGCGCCGGTATGGTGGGGGGGAAGCACACCATATATTTT. The rearrangement uses TRBV5-6 and TRBJ1-3; TRBD1 might be the D (5 bases). The CDR3 is made up of 16 amino acids. V shed 4 bases and J shed 8 bases, with 22 bases lying between them. Germline CDR1 and CDR2: SGHDT and YYEEEE.

The CDR3 sequence is CSALEGASYTF. The CDR3 coding sequence is TGCAGCGCCCTGGAAGGGGCGAGCTACACCTTC. The chain carries TRBV29-1 and TRBJ1-2, with D possibly being TRBD1 (5 bases). The CDR3 is 11 amino acids. Per germline, CDR1 SQVTM and CDR2 ANQGSEA. Trimming cost V 7 bases and J 9 bases, with 15 bases left between them.

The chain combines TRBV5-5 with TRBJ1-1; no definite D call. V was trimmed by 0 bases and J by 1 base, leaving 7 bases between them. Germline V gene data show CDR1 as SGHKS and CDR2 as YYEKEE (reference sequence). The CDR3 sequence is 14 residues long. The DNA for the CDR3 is TGTGCCAGCAGCTTGGGAGGCTCGAACACTGAAGCTTTCTTT. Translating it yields CASSLGGSNTEAFF. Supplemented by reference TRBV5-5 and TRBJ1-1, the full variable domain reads DAGVTQSPTHLIKTRGQQVTLRCSPISGHKSVSWYQQVLGQGPQFIFQYYEKEERGRGNFPDRFSARQFPNYSSELNVNALLLGDSALYLCASSLGGSNTEAFFGQGTRLTVV.

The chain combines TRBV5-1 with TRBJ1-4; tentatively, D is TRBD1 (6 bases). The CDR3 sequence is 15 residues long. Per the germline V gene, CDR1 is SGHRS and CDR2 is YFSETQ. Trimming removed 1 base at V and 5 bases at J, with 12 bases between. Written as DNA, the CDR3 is TGCGCCAGCAGCTTGTTTGGACAGAGGAATGAAAAACTGTTTTTT. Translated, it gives CASSLFGQRNEKLFF.

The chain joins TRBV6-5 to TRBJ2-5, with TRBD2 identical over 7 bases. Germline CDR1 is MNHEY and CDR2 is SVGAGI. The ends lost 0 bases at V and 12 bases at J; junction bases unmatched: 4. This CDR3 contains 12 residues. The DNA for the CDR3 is TGTGCCAGCAGTTACTCGGGGGGGTCGGAGTACTTC. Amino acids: CASSYSGGSEYF.

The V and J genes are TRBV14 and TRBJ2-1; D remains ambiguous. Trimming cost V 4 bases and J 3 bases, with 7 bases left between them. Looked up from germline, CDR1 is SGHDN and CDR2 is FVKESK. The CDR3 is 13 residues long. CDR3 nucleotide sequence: TGTGCCAGCAGCCGGGCAGACTACAATGAGCAGTTCTTC. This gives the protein CASSRADYNEQFF.

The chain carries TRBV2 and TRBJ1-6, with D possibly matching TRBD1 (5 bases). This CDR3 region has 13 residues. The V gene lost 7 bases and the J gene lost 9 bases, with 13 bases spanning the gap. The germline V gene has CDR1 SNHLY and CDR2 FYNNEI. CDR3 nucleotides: TGTGCCAGCATATGGGGGGAAGGTTCACCCCTCCACTTT. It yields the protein CASIWGEGSPLHF.

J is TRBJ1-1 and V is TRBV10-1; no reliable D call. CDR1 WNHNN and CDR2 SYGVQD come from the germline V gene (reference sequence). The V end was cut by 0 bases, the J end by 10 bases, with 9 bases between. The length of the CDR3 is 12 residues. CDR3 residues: CASSESLRGAFF. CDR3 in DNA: TGCGCCAGCAGTGAGTCTCTTCGAGGAGCTTTCTTT.

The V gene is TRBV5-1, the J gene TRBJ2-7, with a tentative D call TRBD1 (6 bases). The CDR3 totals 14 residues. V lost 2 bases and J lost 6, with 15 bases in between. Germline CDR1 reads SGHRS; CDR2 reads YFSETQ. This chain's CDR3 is CASSLSTGRSEQYF. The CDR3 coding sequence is TGCGCCAGCAGCTTATCGACAGGCCGCTCCGAGCAGTACTTC.

The CDR3 sequence is CASSLALGGRLDYEQYF. CDR3 DNA: TGTGCCAGCAGCTTGGCGCTAGGAGGGCGTCTAGACTACGAGCAGTACTTC. This rearrangement joins TRBV5-4 to TRBJ2-7, with a possible D match to TRBD2 (6 bases). This CDR3 has 17 residues. CDR1 and CDR2 (germline): SGHNT, YYREEE (reference sequence). V lost 0 bases to trimming and J lost 3 bases, with 19 bases between them.

The CDR3 is CASSLEAGGGTGELFF. For the CDR3, the DNA is TGCGCCAGCAGCTTGGAAGCGGGAGGAGGAACCGGGGAGCTGTTTTTT. The V gene is TRBV5-1, the J gene TRBJ2-2; 9 nucleotides align to TRBD2. After removal of 0 bases from V and 5 bases from J, the junction contained 5 bases not matched to a gene. The CDR3 consists of 16 residues. Germline loops: CDR1 SGHRS, CDR2 YFSETQ.

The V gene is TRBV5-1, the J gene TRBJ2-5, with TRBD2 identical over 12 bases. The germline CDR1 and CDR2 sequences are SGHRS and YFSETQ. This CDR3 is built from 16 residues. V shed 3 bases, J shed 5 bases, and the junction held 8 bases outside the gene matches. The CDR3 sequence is CASSSGLAGRGETQYF. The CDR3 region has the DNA TGCGCCAGCAGCTCTGGACTAGCGGGGCGGGGGGAGACCCAGTACTTC.

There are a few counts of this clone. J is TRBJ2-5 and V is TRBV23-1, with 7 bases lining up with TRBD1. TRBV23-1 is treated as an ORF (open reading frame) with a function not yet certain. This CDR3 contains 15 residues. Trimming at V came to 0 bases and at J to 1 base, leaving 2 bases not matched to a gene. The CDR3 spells CASSQSTGTQETQYF. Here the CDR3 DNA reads TGCGCCAGCAGTCAATCGACAGGGACCCAAGAGACCCAGTACTTC.

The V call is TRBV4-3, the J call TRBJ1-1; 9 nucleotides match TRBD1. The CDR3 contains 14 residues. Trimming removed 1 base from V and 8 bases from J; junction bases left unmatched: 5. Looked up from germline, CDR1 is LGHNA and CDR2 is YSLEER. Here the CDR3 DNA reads TGCGCCAGCAGCCAAGCCCAGACAGGGGGAGAAGCTTTCTTT. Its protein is CASSQAQTGGEAFF.

The CDR3 region is CTPAGGGPFDTQYF. The CDR3 DNA follows: TGCACCCCAGCGGGGGGGGGCCCCTTTGATACGCAGTATTTT. V gene TRBV1 combines with J gene TRBJ2-3; TRBD2 reflects the table's D call only, with no check against the DNA. TRBV1 is deemed a pseudogene. The CDR3 contains 14 residues.